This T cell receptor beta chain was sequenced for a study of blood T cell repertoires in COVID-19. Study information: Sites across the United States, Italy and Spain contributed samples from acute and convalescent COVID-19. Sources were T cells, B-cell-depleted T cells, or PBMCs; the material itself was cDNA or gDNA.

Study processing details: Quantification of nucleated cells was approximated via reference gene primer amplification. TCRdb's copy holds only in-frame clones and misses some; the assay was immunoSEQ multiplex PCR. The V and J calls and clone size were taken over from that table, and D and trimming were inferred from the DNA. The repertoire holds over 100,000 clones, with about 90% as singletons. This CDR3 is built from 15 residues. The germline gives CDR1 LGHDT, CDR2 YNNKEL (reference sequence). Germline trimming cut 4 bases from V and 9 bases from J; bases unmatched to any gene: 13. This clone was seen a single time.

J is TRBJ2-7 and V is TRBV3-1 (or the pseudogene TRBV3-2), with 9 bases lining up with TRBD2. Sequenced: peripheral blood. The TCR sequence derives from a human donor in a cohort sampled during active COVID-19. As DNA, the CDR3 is TGTGCCAGCAGCCCTGGGACTAGCCTGTACCTAGGGCAGTACTTC. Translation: CASSPGTSLYLGQYF.